The present T cell receptor (beta chain) was sequenced within a study of T cell responses to AZD1222 COVID-19 vaccine. Study-wide results and limits: Clonal diversity was possibly underestimated; the donors were predominantly white British and more often female. Unmutated variant regions are reportedly targeted by nearly half of spike-specific TCRs. All repertoire sampling was performed exclusively after the peak T cell response.

Profiling relied on immunoSEQ multiplex PCR, and the TCRdb table lists in-frame clones only, not all of them. Here the sample spans about 76,000 clones, around three quarters being singletons. As concerns this clone: Its antigen is currently unknown.

Germline CDR1 is SNHLY and CDR2 is FYNNEI. The CDR3 extends over 18 amino acids. Trimming shortened V by 1 base and J by 4 bases, and 21 bases separated the two germline ends. This chain uses TRBV2 with TRBJ2-3; TRBD2 might be the D (5 bases). This receptor was identified in an adult who received the MenACWY meningococcal vaccine as a control. Sequenced here: peripheral blood, sampled 28 days after the second dose of the MenACWY control vaccine. The CDR3 DNA reads as TGTGCCAGCAGTGAAGGGAGGAGCGGCCCCAGATCCGCAGATACGCAGTATTTT. Its protein product is CASSEGRSGPRSADTQYF.